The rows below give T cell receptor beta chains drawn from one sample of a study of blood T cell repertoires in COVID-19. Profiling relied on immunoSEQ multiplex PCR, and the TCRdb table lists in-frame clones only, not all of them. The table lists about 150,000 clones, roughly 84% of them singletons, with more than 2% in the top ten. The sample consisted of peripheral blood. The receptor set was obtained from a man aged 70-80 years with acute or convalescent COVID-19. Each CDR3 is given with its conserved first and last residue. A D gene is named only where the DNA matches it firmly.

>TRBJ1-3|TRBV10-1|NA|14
CASSAGNSGNTIYF
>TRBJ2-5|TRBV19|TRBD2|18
CASSTRPGLAGAGETQYF
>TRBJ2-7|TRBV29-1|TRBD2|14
CSVGLAGDNYEQYF
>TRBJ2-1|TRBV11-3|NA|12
CASSLGSYEQFF
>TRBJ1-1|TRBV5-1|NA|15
CASSFSVLSNTEAFF
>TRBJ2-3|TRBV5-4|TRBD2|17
CASSLGGTSGRKGRQYF
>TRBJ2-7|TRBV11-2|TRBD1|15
CASSRTGGWGYEQYF
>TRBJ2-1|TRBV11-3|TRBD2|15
CASSLGERESVEQFF
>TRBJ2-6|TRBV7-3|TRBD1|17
CASSAGPRGTGANVLTF
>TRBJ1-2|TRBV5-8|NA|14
CASSPSGGDYGYTF
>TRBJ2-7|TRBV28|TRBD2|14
CASTISGGRYEQYF
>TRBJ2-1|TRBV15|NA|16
CATSKPGTSLYNEQFF